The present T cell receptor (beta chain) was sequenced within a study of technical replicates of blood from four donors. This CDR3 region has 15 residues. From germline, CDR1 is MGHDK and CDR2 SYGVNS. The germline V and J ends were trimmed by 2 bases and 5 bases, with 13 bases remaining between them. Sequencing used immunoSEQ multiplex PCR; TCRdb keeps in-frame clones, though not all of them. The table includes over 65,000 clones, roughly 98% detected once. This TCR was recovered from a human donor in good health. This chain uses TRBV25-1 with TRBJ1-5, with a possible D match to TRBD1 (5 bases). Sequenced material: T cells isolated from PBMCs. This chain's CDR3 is CASSELGEGDQPQHF. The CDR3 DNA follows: TGTGCCAGCAGTGAACTTGGGGAAGGGGATCAGCCCCAGCATTTT.